These 5 T cell receptor beta chains came from one sample sequenced in a study of CD8+CD57+ T cells in acquired aplastic anemia. TCR beta VDJ and CDR3 profiles were obtained from a genomic DNA template. TCRdb used MiXCR to reprocess the reads, holding one entry per CDR3 protein. Among 100,000 to 130,000 distinct CDR3 sequences, around half were seen once, and the ten largest hold about a third. What was sequenced was sorted CD4+, CD8+, or CD8+CD57+ T cells (not recorded which) from PBMCs. The source of these receptors is a human donor in good health, serving as a control.

The chain's CDR3 is CASSFFRQGAHYEQYF. The CDR3 nucleotides are TGTGCCAGCAGCTTCTTTAGACAGGGGGCGCATTACGAGCAGTACTTC. This chain links TRBV5-4 with TRBJ2-7; 10 bases are a match to TRBD1. The germline CDR1 and CDR2 sequences are SGHNT and YYREEE (reference sequence). V was pared by 2 bases and J by 4 bases, with 9 bases of the junction left unmatched. The CDR3 is made up of 16 amino acids. Complete variable domain (other parts from reference TRBV5-4 and TRBJ2-7): ETGVTQSPTHLIKTRGQQVTLRCSSQSGHNTVSWYQQALGQGPQFIFQYYREEENGRGNFPPRFSGLQFPNYSSELNVNALELDDSALYLCASSFFRQGAHYEQYFGPGTRLTVT.

V gene TRBV24-1 combines with J gene TRBJ2-3; no clear D gene. The V end lost 0 bases, the J end lost 4 bases, and 7 bases lay between the germline ends. In germline, CDR1 is KGHDR, CDR2 SFDVKD. The CDR3 runs to 14 residues. The CDR3 nucleotides read TGTGCCACCAGTGATTTGGTCCCCCCAGATACGCAGTATTTT. It codes for CATSDLVPPDTQYF.

This clonotype was seen repeatedly, ten times or more. The chain carries TRBV12-3 or TRBV12-4 and TRBJ1-1; no clear D. Trimming shortened V by 3 bases and J by 3 bases, and 5 bases separated the two germline ends. The CDR3 is 12 amino acids. Here the CDR3 reads CASSFGDTEAFF. CDR3 nucleotides: TGTGCCAGCAGTTTTGGGGACACTGAAGCTTTCTTT.

This clonotype was detected only once. This may come from a read error, since a much larger clone is one base off. The chain has TRBV27 and TRBJ1-5; 9 bases align to TRBD1. V trimming: 2 bases; J trimming: 9 bases; junction bases outside the gene matches: 5. The CDR3 covers 14 residues. CDR1 MNHEY and CDR2 SMNVEV come from the germline V gene (reference sequence). The CDR3 here is CASSLMDRGRPQHF. CDR3 sequence (DNA): TGTGCCAGCAGTTTAATGGACAGGGGTCGGCCCCAGCATTTT.

The chain uses TRBV2 and TRBJ1-2; no clear D. Germline V gene data show CDR1 as SNHLY and CDR2 as FYNNEI. The CDR3 length is 13 residues. Trimming stripped 5 bases from V and 1 base from J, with 8 bases between. Here the CDR3 DNA reads TGTGCCAGCAGTTTGAGGAATAACTATGGCTACACCTTC. This translates into CASSLRNNYGYTF.